The source of this T cell receptor (beta chain) is a study of T cells after yellow fever vaccination. Turning to the study itself: Researchers used SMART-Seq v4 Ultra Low Input to prepare fractions that had low cell numbers.

The CDR3 contains 16 residues. The V gene end was trimmed by 3 bases and the J gene end by 7 bases; junction bases not matched to a gene: 12. Germline CDR1 is SGHVS and CDR2 is FQNEAQ. General study results and limits: Reappearing after the booster were most of the clones from primary vaccination (less than 97% CD4, about 88% CD8).

This clonotype appeared many times. Its cognate antigen is unknown. 5'RACE template switching added a universal primer site and UMIs to TCR cDNA. In TCRdb, the 5' RACE reads were re-called with MiXCR into one record per CDR3 protein. The profile shows a few hundred thousand distinct CDR3 sequences, roughly 7.2% of them singletons. The sequence derives from a man aged 25 to 40 who received the YFV17D yellow fever vaccine. The rearrangement links TRBV7-8 to TRBJ2-7, with 10 bases aligning to TRBD2. Sample: CD4+ T cells sorted from PBMCs, taken 15 days after the yellow fever booster vaccination. CDR3 residues: CASSFLAGALRDEQYF. DNA for the CDR3: TGTGCCAGCAGCTTCCTAGCGGGAGCCCTACGTGATGAGCAGTACTTC.